The clone carrying this TCR beta chain was observed many times. The data derive from a study of T cells in Graves' hyperthyroidism and ophthalmopathy. From RNA transcripts, TCR beta CDR3 regions were amplified. When the TCR CDR3 underwent first-round RT-PCR, the HTBI primer set was used. TCRdb redid the calling of the multiplex PCR reads with MiXCR, one entry per CDR3 protein. Of about 400,000 distinct CDR3 sequences in the sample, 15% to 18% were seen once. The V end was cut by 5 bases, the J end by 0 bases, with 8 bases between. The CDR3 runs 15 residues. The germline gives CDR1 MNHNS, CDR2 SASEGT. Sequenced input: blood. This chain links TRBV6-1 with TRBJ2-6; D not certain. This clonotype was obtained from a woman under 30 with Graves' hyperthyroidism. This chain's CDR3 is CASSYRTSGANVLTF. DNA for the CDR3: TGTGCCAGCAGTTATAGGACCTCTGGGGCCAACGTCCTGACTTTC.